Included here is one TCR beta chain sequence, with context. It was RNA transcripts that yielded the amplified TCR beta CDR3 regions. RT-PCR in the first round (using the HTBI primer set) targeted the TCR CDR3. TCRdb analysed the multiplex PCR reads with MiXCR anew, one entry per CDR3 protein. The sample lists a few hundred thousand distinct CDR3 sequences; 11% to 15% were seen once. This sample stems from a study of T cells in Graves' hyperthyroidism and ophthalmopathy. Trimming at V came to 10 bases and at J to 4 bases, leaving 6 bases not matched to a gene. Germline CDR1 MDHEN, CDR2 SYDVKM. The CDR3 runs to 14 residues.

Sequencing was carried out using blood. The rearrangement uses TRBV28 and TRBJ2-6, with 8 bases fitting TRBD2. This clonotype was sampled from a woman aged 25 to 39 with Graves' hyperthyroidism that later progressed to Graves' ophthalmopathy. CDR3 sequence reads: CAIKRELGANVLTF. DNA for the CDR3: TGTGCCATAAAGCGGGAGTTAGGGGCCAACGTCCTGACTTTC. The complete variable domain, with remaining parts taken from reference TRBV28 and TRBJ2-6, reads DVKVTQSSRYLVKRTGEKVFLECVQDMDHENMFWYRQDPGLGLRLIYFSYDVKMKEKGDIPEGYSVSREKKERFSLILESASTNQTSMYLCAIKRELGANVLTFGAGSRLTVL.